This TCR beta chain appears in the sequencing data of a study of T cell repertoires in cytomegalovirus infection. In the study overall: The authors relied on CMV epitopes, both recently identified HLA-C-restricted and well-studied HLA-B-restricted. A matching HLA type, together with CMV infection, was signaled by public TCR beta signatures. Study-wide results and caveats: The ex vivo response was dominated by HLA-C-restricted CMV-specific TCR beta clonotypes. Using cumulative public TCR beta family frequency, the authors identified those who carried CMV together with the relevant HLA.

This clonotype turned up a few times. Its matching antigen is unknown. Germline CDR1 is MNHEY and CDR2 is SVGAGI. V shed 0 bases and J 2 bases; nucleotides not matched to a gene: 4. The CDR3 length is 16 residues. A single record per CDR3 protein comes from TCRdb applying MiXCR to the reads. Here the sample spans approximately 110,000 distinct CDR3 sequences, about 30% being singletons. This clonotype was sampled from a human donor in good health (CMV status not recorded). Some clones in this sample may be carry-over from other donors' samples. The gene calls are TRBV6-5 and TRBJ2-3; 8 nucleotides align to TRBD2. Here the sequenced sample was CD8+ T cells from cultured PBMCs, taken from culture after CMV antigen stimulation. CDR3 DNA: TGTGCCAGCAGTTACTCGAGTAGCGGGGCCACAGATACGCAGTATTTT. It yields the protein CASSYSSSGATDTQYF.